These 20 T cell receptor beta chains were sequenced from one sample in a study of blood T cell repertoires in COVID-19. Here immunoSEQ multiplex PCR was the method, and the copy in TCRdb shows in-frame clones only, minus some. The data contain around 190,000 clones, more than 70% of them singletons. Material for sequencing was peripheral blood. These receptor sequences come from a woman aged 55-69 years with acute or convalescent COVID-19.

The rearrangement joins TRBV7-2 to TRBJ1-2; no firm D call. This CDR3 comprises 15 residues. Trimming pared 1 base from V and 5 bases from J, leaving 14 bases between. The V gene's germline CDR1 is SGHTA and CDR2 FQGNSA. The DNA of the CDR3 is TGTGCCAGCAGCTTAGTTGTAGGAGTCGGATATGGCTACACCTTC. It specifies CASSLVVGVGYGYTF.

The chain links TRBV6-5 to TRBJ2-2, with TRBD2 matching 8 bases. Germline V CDR1 and CDR2: MNHEY, SVGAGI. V gave up 4 bases and J gave up 2 bases; unmatched junction bases: 3. The CDR3 contains 15 residues. Written as DNA, the CDR3 is TGTGCCAGCAGTTCCCTAGCGGGCAACACCGGGGAGCTGTTTTTT. It specifies CASSSLAGNTGELFF.

This clone was seen more than once but under ten times. The rearrangement joins TRBV28 to TRBJ1-5; D not resolved. This CDR3 has 10 residues. In germline, CDR1 is MDHEN, CDR2 SYDVKM. V lost 6 bases to trimming and J lost 8 bases, with 5 bases between them. The CDR3 DNA reads as TGTGCCAGCAGGGAGGAGCCCCAGCATTTT. This sequence encodes CASREEPQHF.

The chain links TRBV7-6 to TRBJ2-1; 8 bases map to TRBD2. The CDR3 spans 18 residues. From germline, CDR1 is SGHVS and CDR2 FNYEAQ. The junction had 20 bases not matched to a gene; V was cut back by 7 bases and J by 6 bases. In nucleotides, the CDR3 is TGTGCCAGCATCGGGGGGGGGCCCAATGGAAAACCCCTCAATGAGCAGTTCTTC. Amino acid sequence: CASIGGGPNGKPLNEQFF.

V gene TRBV7-3 combines with J gene TRBJ1-1; 9 bases fit TRBD1. Germline V gives CDR1 SGHTA, CDR2 FQGTGA. The CDR3 contains 14 residues. After removal of 5 bases from V and 4 bases from J, the junction contained 5 bases not matched to a gene. This CDR3 is CASSPGTGSTEAFF. CDR3 in DNA: TGTGCCAGCAGCCCCGGGACAGGGAGCACTGAAGCTTTCTTT.

This chain connects TRBV14 to TRBJ1-1, with 7 nucleotides matching TRBD1. CDR1 and CDR2 (germline): SGHDN, FVKESK. There are 13 residues in the CDR3. The V gene end was trimmed by 5 bases and the J gene end by 9 bases; junction bases not matched to a gene: 9. CDR3 amino acids: CASSVASQGQAFF. As DNA, the CDR3 is TGTGCCAGCAGCGTCGCGTCACAGGGGCAAGCTTTCTTT.

The gene calls are TRBV24-1 and TRBJ2-7; D might be TRBD1 (6 bases). The V end was cut by 6 bases, the J end by 2 bases, with 16 bases between. The germline CDR1 and CDR2 sequences are KGHDR and SFDVKD. The CDR3 is 15 amino acids. CDR3 DNA: TGTGCCACCAGTAGGAGGCAGGGGCCTACCTACGAGCAGTACGTC. Translating it yields CATSRRQGPTYEQYV.

DNA for the CDR3: TGTGCCAGCAGCCGAAATACTGGACAATCAGATACGCAGTATTTT. Protein sequence: CASSRNTGQSDTQYF. The rearrangement links TRBV28 to TRBJ2-3; the D gene is possibly TRBD1 (5 bases). Germline CDR1 is MDHEN and CDR2 is SYDVKM. V dropped 6 bases and J dropped 4 bases, with 17 bases sitting between them. There are 15 residues in the CDR3. The whole variable domain, filled in from reference TRBV28 and TRBJ2-3, reads DVKVTQSSRYLVKRTGEKVFLECVQDMDHENMFWYRQDPGLGLRLIYFSYDVKMKEKGDIPEGYSVSREKKERFSLILESASTNQTSMYLCASSRNTGQSDTQYFGPGTRLTVL.

The V call is TRBV6-2 or TRBV6-3, the J call TRBJ1-2, with 8 nucleotides matching TRBD1. J lost 7 bases, V lost 2 bases, and 9 bases had no gene match. Germline CDR1 is MNHEY and CDR2 is SVGEGT. This CDR3 is built from 15 residues. CDR3 nucleotide sequence: TGTGCCAGCAGTTACATGTCAGGGGGCGCGTCTGGCTACACCTTC. Residues: CASSYMSGGASGYTF.

The V and J genes are TRBV5-1 and TRBJ1-1, with unresolved D. CDR1 and CDR2 (germline): SGHRS, YFSETQ. V gave up 4 bases and J gave up 1 base, with 5 bases separating them. The CDR3 loop spans 12 amino acids. The CDR3 region is CASSTQNTEAFF. In DNA, the CDR3 is TGCGCCAGCAGCACTCAGAACACTGAAGCTTTCTTT.

The chain combines TRBV9 with TRBJ2-2, with 7 bases matching TRBD2. Germline-derived CDR1 and CDR2 are SGDLS and YYNGEE. Germline trimming cut 4 bases from V and 4 bases from J; bases unmatched to any gene: 16. There are 18 residues in the CDR3. Written as DNA, the CDR3 is TGTGCCAGCAGCTCAAGGGGAGGGACTCCTTTGACCACCGGGGAGCTGTTTTTT. As protein: CASSSRGGTPLTTGELFF.

The chain is built from TRBV19 and TRBJ1-1; TRBD1 might be the D (6 bases). CDR1 is LNHDA and CDR2 is SQIVND in the germline V gene (reference sequence). The CDR3 has 14 residues. Between the trimmed V and J ends, which lost 7 bases and 0 bases, there was a span of 12 bases. Written as DNA, the CDR3 is TGTGCCAGTACCAAGGGGACACTGAACACTGAAGCTTTCTTT. It encodes CASTKGTLNTEAFF.

The chain links TRBV7-9 to TRBJ1-1, with D possibly TRBD1 on 5 matching bases. This CDR3 region has 12 residues. V was shortened by 5 bases and J by 8 bases, with 12 bases between the two germline ends. Germline assignment: CDR1 SEHNR and CDR2 FQNEAQ (reference sequence). The CDR3 spells CASSDPTEEAFF. The CDR3, as DNA: TGTGCCAGCAGCGACCCGACAGAAGAAGCTTTCTTT.

The rearrangement links TRBV5-5 to TRBJ1-2; 9 bases are a match to TRBD1. This CDR3 region has 15 residues. V shed 0 bases and J 4 bases; nucleotides not matched to a gene: 4. Per germline, CDR1 SGHKS and CDR2 YYEKEE (reference sequence). For the CDR3, the DNA is TGTGCCAGCAGCTTGGCGGGACAGGGTACCTATGGCTACACCTTC. It yields the protein CASSLAGQGTYGYTF.

The rearrangement joins TRBV2 to TRBJ2-1; 9 bases map to TRBD2. This CDR3 has 15 amino acids. The germline V gene has CDR1 SNHLY and CDR2 FYNNEI. J was trimmed by 3 bases and V by 3 bases; bases with no gene match: 3. The CDR3 DNA reads TGTGCCAGCAGTGATAGCGGGAGACTCTACAATGAGCAGTTCTTC. Translated: CASSDSGRLYNEQFF.

This chain uses TRBV11-2 with TRBJ1-4; the D gene is possibly TRBD1 (6 bases). The CDR3 length is 13 residues. Trimming left V 4 bases short and J 8 bases short, with 11 bases between. Germline CDR1 reads SGHAT; CDR2 reads FQNNGV. The CDR3 nucleotides are TGTGCCAGCAGCTCGGGACATGCGGAAAAACTGTTTTTT. Translated: CASSSGHAEKLFF.

In its sample, this clone was seen a few times. V gene TRBV5-1 combines with J gene TRBJ2-3; TRBD2 agrees at 9 bases. Germline V gene sequence: CDR1 SGHRS, CDR2 YFSETQ. There are 15 residues in the CDR3. The J segment lost 1 base and the V segment lost 1 base, leaving 1 base of the junction unmatched. In DNA form, the CDR3 reads TGCGCCAGCAGCTTGTGGACTAGCGGCACAGATACGCAGTATTTT. This sequence encodes CASSLWTSGTDTQYF.

CDR3 nucleotide sequence: TGCGCCAGCAGCTTGTTGGGTCAGGGGAATGGCTACACCTTC. Its translation: CASSLLGQGNGYTF. The chain carries TRBV5-1 and TRBJ1-2, with D perhaps matching TRBD1 (6 bases). CDR1 and CDR2 from the germline V gene are SGHRS and YFSETQ. Trimming shortened V by 1 base and J by 6 bases, and 13 bases separated the two germline ends. The CDR3 extends over 14 amino acids.

The chain combines TRBV28 with TRBJ2-3; 9 positions match TRBD2. In germline, CDR1 is MDHEN, CDR2 SYDVKM. Trimming at V came to 4 bases and at J to 6 bases, leaving 5 bases not matched to a gene. The CDR3 extends over 14 amino acids. As DNA, the CDR3 is TGTGCCAGCAGTTATAGCGGGAGCTTGGATACGCAGTATTTT. Encoded protein: CASSYSGSLDTQYF.

V usage is TRBV28 and J usage is TRBJ1-1; D remains ambiguous. CDR3 length equals 13 residues. Looked up from germline, CDR1 is MDHEN and CDR2 is SYDVKM. V was cut by 4 bases and J by 0 bases, with 6 bases left in between. CDR3 residues: CASSSPMNTEAFF. Here the CDR3 DNA reads TGTGCCAGCAGTTCCCCCATGAACACTGAAGCTTTCTTT.